This T cell receptor beta chain emerged from a study of T cell responses to AZD1222 COVID-19 vaccine. The wider study: Second doses that came at about 4 or about 12 weeks were put together.

The method was immunoSEQ multiplex PCR; TCRdb's version includes in-frame clones alone and lacks a portion of them. Of approximately 57,000 clones listed, approximately 83% are singletons. The germline V and J ends were trimmed by 7 bases and 1 base, with 13 bases remaining between them. From germline, CDR1 is LNHDA and CDR2 SQIVND (reference sequence). There are 14 residues in the CDR3. The TCR originated in an adult in good health. This sequence joins TRBV19 and TRBJ1-1, with D unresolved. The source material was peripheral blood, sampled on day 0 of AZD1222 vaccination. CDR3 amino acids: CASTIRATNTEAFF. The CDR3 DNA is TGTGCCAGTACCATCCGGGCCACGAACACTGAAGCTTTCTTT. Based on the CDR3 plus reference TRBV19 and TRBJ1-1, the full variable domain is DGGITQSPKYLFRKEGQNVTLSCEQNLNHDAMYWYRQDPGQGLRLIYYSQIVNDFQKGDIAEGYSVSREKKESFPLTVTSAQKNPTAFYLCASTIRATNTEAFFGQGTRLTVV.